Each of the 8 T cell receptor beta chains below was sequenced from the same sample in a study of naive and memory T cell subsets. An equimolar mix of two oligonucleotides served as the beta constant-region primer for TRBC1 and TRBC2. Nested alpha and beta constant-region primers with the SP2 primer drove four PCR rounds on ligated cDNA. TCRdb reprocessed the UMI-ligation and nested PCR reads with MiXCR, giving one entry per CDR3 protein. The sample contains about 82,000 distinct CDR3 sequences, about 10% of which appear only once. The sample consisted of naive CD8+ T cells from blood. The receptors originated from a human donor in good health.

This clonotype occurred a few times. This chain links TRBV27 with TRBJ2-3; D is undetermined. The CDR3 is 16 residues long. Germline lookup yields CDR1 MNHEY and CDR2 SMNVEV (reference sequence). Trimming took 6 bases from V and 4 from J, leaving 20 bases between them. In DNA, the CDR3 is TGTGCCAGCAGCCAGACGGCGGTTTTCCTGGCAGATACGCAGTATTTT. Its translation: CASSQTAVFLADTQYF.

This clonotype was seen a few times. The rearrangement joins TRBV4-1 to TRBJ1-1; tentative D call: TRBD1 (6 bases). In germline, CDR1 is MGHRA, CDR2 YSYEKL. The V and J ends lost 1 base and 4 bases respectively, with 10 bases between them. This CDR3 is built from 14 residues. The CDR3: CASSQVTGFTEAFF. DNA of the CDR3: TGCGCCAGCAGCCAAGTCACAGGGTTCACTGAAGCTTTCTTT.

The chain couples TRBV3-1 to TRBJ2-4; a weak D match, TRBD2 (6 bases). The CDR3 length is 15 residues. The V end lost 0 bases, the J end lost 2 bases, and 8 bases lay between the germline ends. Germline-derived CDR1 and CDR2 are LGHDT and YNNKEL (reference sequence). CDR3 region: CASSQDRGSKNIQYF. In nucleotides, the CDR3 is TGTGCCAGCAGCCAAGATCGGGGGTCCAAAAACATTCAGTACTTC.

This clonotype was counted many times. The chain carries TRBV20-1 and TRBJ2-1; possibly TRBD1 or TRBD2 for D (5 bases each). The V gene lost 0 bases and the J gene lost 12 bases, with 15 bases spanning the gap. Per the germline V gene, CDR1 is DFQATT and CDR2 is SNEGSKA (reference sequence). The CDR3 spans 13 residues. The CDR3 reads CSARDSRGPGQFF. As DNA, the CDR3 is TGCAGTGCTAGAGATTCACGGGGACCGGGGCAGTTCTTC.

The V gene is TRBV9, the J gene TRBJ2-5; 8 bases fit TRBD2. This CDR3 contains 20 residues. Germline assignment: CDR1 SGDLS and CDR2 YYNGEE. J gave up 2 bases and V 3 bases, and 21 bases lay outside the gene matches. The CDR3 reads CASSGSGNGRAVERQETQYF. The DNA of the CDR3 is TGTGCCAGCAGCGGATCGGGTAACGGGAGGGCCGTTGAGAGGCAAGAGACCCAGTACTTC.

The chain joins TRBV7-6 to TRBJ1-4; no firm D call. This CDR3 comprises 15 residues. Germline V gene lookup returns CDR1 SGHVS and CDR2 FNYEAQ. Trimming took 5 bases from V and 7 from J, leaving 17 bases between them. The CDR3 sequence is CASSLEAERLEKLFF. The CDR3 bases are TGTGCCAGCAGCCTCGAAGCAGAAAGACTTGAAAAACTGTTTTTT.

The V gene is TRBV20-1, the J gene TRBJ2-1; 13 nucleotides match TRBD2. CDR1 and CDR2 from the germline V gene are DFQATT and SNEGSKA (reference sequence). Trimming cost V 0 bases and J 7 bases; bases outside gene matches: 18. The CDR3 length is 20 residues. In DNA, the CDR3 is TGCAGTGCTAGAGATTACACCGGGACTAGCGGGATCGGAGGAATAAATGAGCAGTTCTTC. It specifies CSARDYTGTSGIGGINEQFF.

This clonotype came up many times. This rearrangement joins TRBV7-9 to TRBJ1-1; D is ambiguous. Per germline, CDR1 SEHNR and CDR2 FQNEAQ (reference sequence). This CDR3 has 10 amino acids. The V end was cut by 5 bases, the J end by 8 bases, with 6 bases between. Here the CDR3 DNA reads TGTGCCAGCAGCCGCATGGAAGCTTTCTTT. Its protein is CASSRMEAFF. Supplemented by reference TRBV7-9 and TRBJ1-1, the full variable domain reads DTGVSQNPRHKITKRGQNVTFRCDPISEHNRLYWYRQTLGQGPEFLTYFQNEAQLEKSRLLSDRFSAERPKGSFSTLEIQRTEQGDSAMYLCASSRMEAFFGQGTRLTVV.